Following are 14 T cell receptor beta chains from one sample sequenced in a study of blood T cells in healthy people across ages. The authors ran a second PCR of about 7 to 12 cycles using a sample-barcoded 5' primer and a J-beta primer mix. TCRdb reprocessed the 5' RACE reads via MiXCR and lists one record per CDR3 protein. The table lists around 2 million distinct CDR3 sequences, roughly 43% of them singletons. The sample comprised blood. These TCRs come from a human donor in good health.

This clonotype has more than one count but fewer than ten. The chain couples TRBV7-2 to TRBJ1-2, with D unresolved. The V end lost 1 base, the J end lost 8 bases, and 14 bases lay between the germline ends. This CDR3 has 14 residues. Looked up from germline, CDR1 is SGHTA and CDR2 is FQGNSA. The CDR3 DNA follows: TGTGCCAGCAGCTTAGGGGTCGGGGAGTTGGGCTACACCTTC. Translated, it gives CASSLGVGELGYTF.

This rearrangement joins TRBV5-8 to TRBJ2-5, with D perhaps TRBD1 (6 bases). Germline V gene sequence: CDR1 SGHTS, CDR2 YDEGEE. This CDR3 is built from 15 residues. Trimming stripped 0 bases from V and 0 bases from J, with 9 bases between. CDR3 sequence: CASSLGQDHQETQYF. CDR3 sequence (DNA): TGTGCCAGCAGCTTGGGACAGGACCACCAAGAGACCCAGTACTTC. The variable domain in full, with the rest retrieved from reference TRBV5-8 and TRBJ2-5, is EAGVTQSPTHLIKTRGQQATLRCSPISGHTSVYWYQQALGLGLQFLLWYDEGEERNRGNFPPRFSGRQFPNYSSELNVNALELEDSALYLCASSLGQDHQETQYFGPGTRLLVL.

This chain joins TRBV7-9 and TRBJ1-2; possibly TRBD1 for D (6 bases). The CDR3 has 12 residues. Germline values: CDR1 SEHNR, CDR2 FQNEAQ (reference sequence). The V end was cut by 7 bases, the J end by 5 bases, with 11 bases between. CDR3 residues: CASIGTGYGYTF. Here the CDR3 DNA reads TGTGCCAGCATCGGTACAGGGTATGGCTACACCTTC.

The chain has TRBV20-1 and TRBJ1-1; 8 nucleotides line up with TRBD1. The germline gives CDR1 DFQATT, CDR2 SNEGSKA (reference sequence). V lost 8 bases to trimming and J lost 4 bases; unmatched junction nucleotides: 12. The CDR3 is 14 amino acids. CDR3 bases: TGCAGTATTAACAGGGGGGGCAGAACCACTGAAGCTTTCTTT. This translates into CSINRGGRTTEAFF.

The V and J genes are TRBV12-3 or TRBV12-4 and TRBJ1-5; D remains unclear. Trimming removed 5 bases from V and 1 base from J, with 12 bases in between. This CDR3 is built from 15 residues. The CDR3 bases are TGTGCCAGCAGTCTACAGCGTAGGAGCAATCAGCCCCAGCATTTT. Its protein is CASSLQRRSNQPQHF.

The chain combines TRBV7-2 with TRBJ1-5, with 8 bases that match TRBD1. The CDR3 is 15 amino acids. CDR1 is SGHTA and CDR2 is FQGNSA in the germline V gene. V lost 5 bases to trimming and J lost 4 bases; unmatched junction nucleotides: 7. The CDR3 DNA reads as TGTGCCAGCAGCCGATTCCGGACAGGGAATCAGCCCCAGCATTTT. As protein: CASSRFRTGNQPQHF.

This clonotype was detected only a few times. The chain uses TRBV20-1 and TRBJ1-5, with a tentative D call TRBD1 (6 bases). V gave up 4 bases and J gave up 6 bases, with 16 bases separating them. The CDR3 spans 14 residues. Germline V gene data show CDR1 as DFQATT and CDR2 as SNEGSKA (reference sequence). CDR3 DNA sequence: TGCAGTGCTAACCTAGGGGGGGCAGGTCAGCCCCAGCATTTT. It yields the protein CSANLGGAGQPQHF.

The J gene is TRBJ1-2, the V gene TRBV4-3; no clear D. Germline lookup yields CDR1 LGHNA and CDR2 YSLEER. V was cut by 4 bases and J by 6 bases, with 12 bases left in between. The CDR3 spans 13 residues. The CDR3 loop reads CASSLISGDGYTF. The CDR3 DNA is TGCGCCAGCAGCCTTATATCAGGAGATGGCTACACCTTC.

The gene calls are TRBV10-3 and TRBJ2-4; D may match TRBD1 or TRBD2 (6 bases each). The J call is uncertain, as TRBJ2-7 better fits the DNA end. There are 16 residues in the CDR3. The V gene's germline CDR1 is ENHRY and CDR2 SYGVKD. The DNA for the CDR3 is TGTGCCATCAGTGTAAGGGGCGAAGGGGGGAGGAGCGAGCAGTACTTC. Amino acid sequence: CAISVRGEGGRSEQYF.

Comments on this clonotype: At one end the junction does not follow the germline gene, possibly because of a read error. This rearrangement joins TRBV5-6 to TRBJ1-2; D perhaps matches TRBD1 (5 bases). There are 13 residues in the CDR3. Germline assignment: CDR1 SGHDT and CDR2 YYEEEE. CDR3 sequence (DNA): TGTGCCGGCAGCTTGTCTGGGACCTATGGCTACACCTTC. This gives the protein CAGSLSGTYGYTF.

The rearrangement joins TRBV5-1 to TRBJ2-5; a possible D gene is TRBD1 (6 bases). The J call may be faulty, since TRBJ2-7 better matches the DNA end. Looked up from germline, CDR1 is SGHRS and CDR2 is YFSETQ. The CDR3 spans 15 residues. This CDR3 is CASSPRTDRRSEQYF. CDR3 nucleotide sequence: TGCGCCAGCAGCCCCAGGACAGACAGGAGGAGCGAGCAGTACTTC.

This chain connects TRBV20-1 to TRBJ1-5, with D unresolved. The CDR3 is made up of 13 amino acids. V was pared by 6 bases and J by 6 bases, with 15 bases between. CDR1 and CDR2 from the germline V gene are DFQATT and SNEGSKA (reference sequence). The CDR3 loop reads CSAWAAEGQPQHF. Written as DNA, the CDR3 is TGCAGTGCCTGGGCCGCGGAGGGTCAGCCCCAGCATTTT.

Here the CDR3 reads CASRRQNYEQYF. CDR3 nucleotide sequence: TGTGCCAGCAGGAGACAGAACTACGAGCAGTACTTC. V is TRBV28 and J is TRBJ2-7, with D possibly being TRBD1 (5 bases). The CDR3 is 12 amino acids. Germline assignment: CDR1 MDHEN and CDR2 SYDVKM. Trimming cost V 6 bases and J 3 bases, with 9 bases left between them.

The chain couples TRBV10-3 to TRBJ2-5; D might be TRBD1 (5 bases). Looked up from germline, CDR1 is ENHRY and CDR2 is SYGVKD. V dropped 0 bases and J dropped 2 bases, with 10 bases sitting between them. The CDR3 spans 15 residues. CDR3 coding DNA: TGTGCCATCAGTGAGTCGCCCCAGGGTCAAGAGACCCAGTACTTC. Protein sequence: CAISESPQGQETQYF.